The clone carrying this T cell receptor (beta chain) was found a few times. The antigen remains undetermined. The J segment lost 8 bases and the V segment lost 0 bases, leaving 8 bases of the junction unmatched. The CDR3 covers 15 residues. In germline, CDR1 is MNHEY, CDR2 SMNVEV (reference sequence). The data were taken from a study of post-analysis software for immune sequencing data. At the level of the study: Progressive-relapsing, secondary progressive and relapsing-remitting multiple sclerosis were among the disease courses included. Whole-study findings and limits: With TRBV5-6, TRBV5-1 and TRBV20-1 included, 4 or 5 TRBV segments were more frequent in patients than in controls. Versus controls, multiple sclerosis patients showed significantly lower diversity (normalized Chao1). Batch-matched samples strongly co-clustered by F measure.

Incorporated into the TCR beta cDNA libraries were unique molecular identifiers, which served to reduce PCR and sequencing biases. Hundreds of thousands of cDNA molecules came from about 1 to 10 million T cells. MiXCR, run by TCRdb on the PCR reads, gives a single entry per CDR3 protein. The top ten hold roughly 0.54% of the sample, which has hundreds of thousands of distinct CDR3 sequences, 25% to 30% seen once. Specimen: blood. The chain is built from TRBV27 and TRBJ1-2, with 8 bases matching TRBD1. The source of this sequence is a girl aged 5 to 17 with multiple sclerosis. The chain's CDR3 is CASSLSQGANRGYTF. The CDR3 DNA reads TGTGCCAGCAGTTTATCCCAGGGGGCGAATCGCGGCTACACCTTC.